The 14 T cell receptor beta chains presented below share a single source sample, sequenced in a study of Graves' ophthalmopathy and Graves' hyperthyroidism. Transcripts of RNA were the source for amplifying TCR beta CDR3 regions. First-round RT-PCR with HTBI primers preceded a second-round multiplex PCR. TCRdb re-derived calls from the multiplex PCR reads in MiXCR, one entry per CDR3 protein. The table includes more than 300,000 distinct CDR3 sequences, 17% detected once. Input material: peripheral blood. These receptors all stem from an adult woman with stable Graves' hyperthyroidism.

This clonotype was counted between two and nine times. The chain employs TRBV7-8 and TRBJ2-5, with 8 bases matching TRBD2. This CDR3 spans 16 amino acids. V dropped 3 bases and J dropped 1; count of bases not matched to a gene: 7. CDR1 SGHVS and CDR2 FQNEAQ come from the germline V gene. For the CDR3, the DNA is TGTGCCAGCAGCTTTCCAAGCGGGAGCGTCCAAGAGACCCAGTACTTC. Amino acid sequence: CASSFPSGSVQETQYF.

Ten or more counts support this clonotype. V is TRBV9 and J is TRBJ1-1; D is uncertain. Per germline, CDR1 SGDLS and CDR2 YYNGEE. Trimming cost V 3 bases and J 6 bases, with 12 bases left between them. The CDR3 has 13 residues. CDR3 coding DNA: TGTGCCAGCAGCGCCTATATCGGGGCTGAAGCTTTCTTT. Translated: CASSAYIGAEAFF.

This clonotype was observed many times. The V call is TRBV7-9, the J call TRBJ1-2; 8 positions agree with TRBD1. This CDR3 spans 16 amino acids. Germline CDR1 SEHNR, CDR2 FQNEAQ (reference sequence). Trimming cost V 1 base and J 7 bases; bases outside gene matches: 11. CDR3 in amino acids: CASSLGAGTGLSGYTF. The CDR3 nucleotides read TGTGCCAGCAGCTTAGGCGCGGGGACAGGTCTTTCTGGCTACACCTTC.

To note about this clonotype: A single base separates this from a much larger clone, so it may be a read error. V usage is TRBV5-1 and J usage is TRBJ2-5, with 10 nucleotides matching TRBD1. V lost 2 bases to trimming and J lost 5 bases; unmatched junction nucleotides: 6. The CDR3 extends over 15 amino acids. Germline CDR1 reads SGHRS; CDR2 reads YFSETQ. CDR3 sequence: CASSFGGTGAETQYF. CDR3 bases: TGCGCCAGCAGCTTTGGTGGGACAGGGGCGGAGACCCAGTACTTC.

The chain uses TRBV7-3 and TRBJ1-1; D is unclear. Trimming pared 6 bases from V and 1 base from J, leaving 15 bases between. The CDR3 sequence is 15 residues long. CDR1 and CDR2 from the germline V gene are SGHTA and FQGTGA. The CDR3 bases are TGTGCCAGCAGTTTCTATCGCCAGGCGAACACTGAAGCTTTCTTT. Its translation: CASSFYRQANTEAFF.

This clonotype occurred a few times. This sequence joins TRBV28 and TRBJ1-1; a weak D match, TRBD1 (6 bases). V was cut by 2 bases and J by 2 bases, with 9 bases left in between. The length of the CDR3 is 14 residues. Germline V CDR1 and CDR2: MDHEN, SYDVKM. The CDR3 loop reads CASSLGGANTEAFF. The DNA for the CDR3 is TGTGCCAGCAGTTTAGGGGGGGCCAACACTGAAGCTTTCTTT.

Ten or more counts support this clonotype. An end of the junction differs from the germline gene, which may be a read error. This chain links TRBV30 with TRBJ2-7; 8 nucleotides align to TRBD2. Germline lookup yields CDR1 GTSNPN and CDR2 SVGIG (reference sequence). The CDR3 totals 12 residues. Written as DNA, the CDR3 is TGTGCCTGGAAACCGGGAGGGCGCGAGCAGTGCTTC. Its translation is CAWKPGGREQCF.

In its sample, this clonotype was seen many times. The rearrangement joins TRBV28 to TRBJ2-5; no reliable D call. This CDR3 is 11 amino acids long. V was pared by 8 bases and J by 4 bases, with 8 bases between. Germline V CDR1 and CDR2: MDHEN, SYDVKM. The CDR3 here is CASGNAETQYF. As DNA, the CDR3 is TGTGCCAGCGGGAACGCAGAGACCCAGTACTTC.

This clonotype was seen many times. The V gene is TRBV2, the J gene TRBJ1-2, with D possibly being TRBD1 (5 bases). V was trimmed by 2 bases and J by 1 base, leaving 11 bases between them. Per germline, CDR1 SNHLY and CDR2 FYNNEI. This CDR3 comprises 15 residues. CDR3 sequence reads: CASSEYQQGNYGYTF. Written as DNA, the CDR3 is TGTGCCAGCAGTGAATATCAGCAGGGTAACTATGGCTACACCTTC. The full variable domain, its missing parts supplied by reference TRBV2 and TRBJ1-2, is EPEVTQTPSHQVTQMGQEVILRCVPISNHLYFYWYRQILGQKVEFLVSFYNNEISEKSEIFDDQFSVERPDGSNFTLKIRSTKLEDSAMYFCASSEYQQGNYGYTFGSGTRLTVV.

This clonotype came up many times. The rearrangement links TRBV5-1 to TRBJ1-1; D is undetermined. V gave up 8 bases and J gave up 13 bases, with 21 bases separating them. Germline V CDR1 and CDR2: SGHRS, YFSETQ. The CDR3 totals 12 residues. CDR3 DNA sequence: TGCGCCAGGCGAATTGTGCCACTTTGGGGTTTCTTT. Translation: CARRIVPLWGFF.

This clonotype was observed many times. The chain uses TRBV12-5 and TRBJ1-1; D perhaps matches TRBD1 (6 bases). The CDR3 spans 20 residues. V was clipped by 3 bases and J by 7 bases, with 33 bases between them. Per germline, CDR1 LGHNT and CDR2 FRNRAP. In nucleotides, the CDR3 is TGTGCTAGTGGTTTCTCGACATCGGACAGTTCCATCTTGAGTGAAATTGAAGCTTTCTTT. Amino acids: CASGFSTSDSSILSEIEAFF. Supplemented by reference TRBV12-5 and TRBJ1-1, the full variable domain reads DARVTQTPRHKVTEMGQEVTMRCQPILGHNTVFWYRQTMMQGLELLAYFRNRAPLDDSGMPKDRFSAEMPDATLATLKIQPSEPRDSAVYFCASGFSTSDSSILSEIEAFFGQGTRLTVV.

At least ten counts were recorded for this clonotype. The chain couples TRBV2 to TRBJ2-4, with 11 bases identical to TRBD2. The CDR3 consists of 17 residues. Germline lookup yields CDR1 SNHLY and CDR2 FYNNEI. After removal of 7 bases from V and 3 bases from J, the junction contained 11 bases not matched to a gene. CDR3 DNA sequence: TGTGCCAGCAAGTCGGGACTAGCGGAGGGGGGCAAAAACATTCAGTACTTC. Its protein product is CASKSGLAEGGKNIQYF.

This clonotype occurred many times. The V and J genes are TRBV28 and TRBJ2-7; D not resolved. The CDR3 spans 12 residues. CDR1 MDHEN and CDR2 SYDVKM come from the germline V gene. Between the trimmed V and J ends, which lost 4 bases and 2 bases, there was a span of 6 bases. DNA of the CDR3: TGTGCCAGCAGTTCAGAACCCTACGAGCAGTACTTC. Protein: CASSSEPYEQYF.

The rearrangement links TRBV6-2 or TRBV6-3 to TRBJ2-2; D is possibly TRBD1 (6 bases). Germline V gene sequence: CDR1 MNHEY, CDR2 SVGEGT. The CDR3 spans 15 residues. The V and J ends lost 1 base and 2 bases respectively, with 8 bases between them. CDR3 in DNA: TGTGCCAGCAGTTACTGGGGACAAAACACCGGGGAGCTGTTTTTT. It specifies CASSYWGQNTGELFF.